A single sample gave rise to the 26 T cell receptor beta chains below, sequenced in a study of blood T cell repertoires in COVID-19. The data were produced by immunoSEQ multiplex PCR, yet TCRdb's version contains in-frame clones alone and is incomplete. The table lists more than 300,000 clones, about 93% of them singletons. What was sequenced was peripheral blood. Receptor source: a young woman who had recovered from COVID-19.

The genes are TRBV14 and TRBJ1-1; TRBD1 might be the D (6 bases). This CDR3 contains 15 residues. V dropped 0 bases and J dropped 4 bases, with 12 bases sitting between them. Germline CDR1 reads SGHDN; CDR2 reads FVKESK. CDR3 sequence (DNA): TGTGCCAGCAGCCAAGAAACAGGGTTTTCCACTGAAGCTTTCTTT. It codes for CASSQETGFSTEAFF. The full variable domain, with the rest looked up from reference TRBV14 and TRBJ1-1, is EAGVTQFPSHSVIEKGQTVTLRCDPISGHDNLYWYRRVMGKEIKFLLHFVKESKQDESGMPNNRFLAERTGGTYSTLKVQPAELEDSGVYFCASSQETGFSTEAFFGQGTRLTVV.

This sequence joins TRBV7-2 and TRBJ2-2; the match to TRBD1 covers 10 bases. Germline V CDR1 and CDR2: SGHTA, FQGNSA. Trimming at V came to 5 bases and at J to 5 bases, leaving 5 bases not matched to a gene. This CDR3 comprises 15 residues. CDR3 sequence: CASSLRTGGTGELFF. CDR3 coding DNA: TGTGCCAGCAGCCTAAGGACAGGGGGTACCGGGGAGCTGTTTTTT. Drawing the rest from reference TRBV7-2 and TRBJ2-2, the complete variable domain is GAGVSQSPSNKVTEKGKDVELRCDPISGHTALYWYRQSLGQGLEFLIYFQGNSAPDKSGLPSDRFSAERTGGSVSTLTIQRTQQEDSAVYLCASSLRTGGTGELFFGEGSRLTVL.

On this clone itself: This sample also contains other DNA sequences that code for the same CDR3. This chain joins TRBV5-1 and TRBJ2-5; 7 positions agree with TRBD1. This CDR3 has 13 residues. After removal of 0 bases from V and 5 bases from J, the junction contained 1 base not matched to a gene. CDR1 and CDR2 from the germline V gene are SGHRS and YFSETQ. Here the CDR3 DNA reads TGCGCCAGCAGCTTGGGACAGGGCGAGACCCAGTACTTC. Its protein is CASSLGQGETQYF.

The V gene is TRBV9, the J gene TRBJ2-1, with TRBD1 matching 7 bases. V gave up 5 bases and J gave up 7 bases; unmatched junction bases: 6. The germline V gene encodes CDR1 SGDLS and CDR2 YYNGEE. The CDR3 runs to 13 residues. CDR3 residues: CASSRIQGNEQFF. CDR3 coding DNA: TGTGCCAGCAGTCGGATACAGGGGAATGAGCAGTTCTTC.

The count of this clone is one. The J gene is TRBJ2-7, the V gene TRBV7-8; 11 bases map to TRBD2. The CDR3 loop spans 15 amino acids. After removal of 6 bases from V and 5 bases from J, the junction contained 9 bases not matched to a gene. The V gene's germline CDR1 is SGHVS and CDR2 FQNEAQ. The chain's CDR3 is CASSSGRAFSNEQYV. CDR3 nucleotide sequence: TGTGCCAGCAGTAGCGGGAGGGCCTTTAGTAACGAGCAGTACGTC.

About this clone itself: The junction departs from germline at one end; a sequencing error may be responsible. The J gene is TRBJ1-2, the V gene TRBV19; maybe TRBD1 (6 bases). CDR3 size: 14 residues. The germline V gene encodes CDR1 LNHDA and CDR2 SQIVND (reference sequence). The CDR3 region has the DNA TGTGCCCGTAGTATTTGGGGGGGGGCTTATGGCTACACCTTC. Its translation: CARSIWGGAYGYTF.

The J gene is TRBJ1-6, the V gene TRBV2; 8 nucleotides line up with TRBD1. With V trimmed by 3 bases and J by 7 bases, 5 bases remained unmatched. CDR1 is SNHLY, CDR2 FYNNEI, per germline. The CDR3 totals 15 residues. CDR3 loop: CASSDYRGENSPLHF. CDR3 in DNA: TGTGCCAGCAGTGATTACAGGGGGGAAAATTCACCCCTCCACTTT.

The chain joins TRBV10-3 to TRBJ2-7; 12 bases fit TRBD2. This CDR3 contains 20 residues. Per germline, CDR1 ENHRY and CDR2 SYGVKD. J lost 5 bases, V lost 3 bases, and 20 bases had no gene match. The CDR3 here is CAISEGLLSSGRVEEDEQYV. The CDR3 coding sequence is TGTGCCATCAGTGAAGGTCTTCTTTCTAGCGGGAGGGTTGAGGAGGACGAGCAGTACGTC.

The chain couples TRBV29-1 to TRBJ2-3; 13 bases align to TRBD2. CDR3 length: 16 amino acids. V gave up 6 bases and J gave up 4 bases; unmatched junction bases: 10. The germline CDR1 and CDR2 sequences are SQVTM and ANQGSEA. The CDR3 DNA sequence: TGCAGCGTCAACCTCCTAGGACTAGCGGGAGCAGATACGCAGTATTTT. Its translation: CSVNLLGLAGADTQYF.

V usage is TRBV19 and J usage is TRBJ2-5; TRBD1 matches 12 bases. The CDR3 extends over 15 amino acids. The V gene's germline CDR1 is LNHDA and CDR2 SQIVND (reference sequence). Unmatched junction bases numbered 11, after V lost 4 bases and J lost 11 bases. The CDR3 loop is CASSTSPGQGAIQYF. Written as DNA, the CDR3 is TGTGCCAGTAGTACCTCTCCGGGACAGGGGGCAATTCAGTACTTC.

The chain uses TRBV10-3 and TRBJ1-6, with D possibly matching TRBD1 (5 bases). This CDR3 comprises 17 residues. V dropped 2 bases and J dropped 2 bases, with 13 bases sitting between them. Germline V gives CDR1 ENHRY, CDR2 SYGVKD. The CDR3 region is CAISEGGSSTYNSPLHF. CDR3 DNA: TGTGCCATCAGTGAGGGGGGGAGCAGCACCTATAATTCACCCCTCCACTTT.

The chain joins TRBV3-1 (or the pseudogene TRBV3-2) to TRBJ2-2, with TRBD2 identical over 9 bases. From germline, CDR1 is LGHDT and CDR2 YNNKEL (reference sequence). CDR3 length equals 22 residues. V lost 1 base, J lost 7 bases, and 25 bases stayed unmatched. In nucleotides, the CDR3 is TGTGCCAGCAGCCAAGTTCCTCTGTTGGCTAGCGGGACTACCCGAACGGGCGGGGAGCTGTTTTTT. Encoded protein: CASSQVPLLASGTTRTGGELFF.

The chain joins TRBV7-6 to TRBJ2-5; no clear D gene. Trimming cost V 5 bases and J 5 bases, with 15 bases left between them. The CDR3 length is 14 residues. Germline V gene data show CDR1 as SGHVS and CDR2 as FNYEAQ. The CDR3 here is CASSHSNSRETQYF. CDR3 in DNA: TGTGCCAGCAGCCACTCGAATTCCCGGGAGACCCAGTACTTC. Looking up the rest from reference TRBV7-6 and TRBJ2-5 gives the full variable domain: GAGVSQSPRYKVTKRGQDVALRCDPISGHVSLYWYRQALGQGPEFLTYFNYEAQQDKSGLPNDRFSAERPEGSISTLTIQRTEQRDSAMYRCASSHSNSRETQYFGPGTRLLVL.

The chain carries TRBV7-2 and TRBJ1-6, with 9 bases fitting TRBD1. Germline values: CDR1 SGHTA, CDR2 FQGNSA. The V gene end was trimmed by 2 bases and the J gene end by 7 bases; junction bases not matched to a gene: 15. The CDR3 totals 19 residues. CDR3 amino acids: CASSLSFGQGLVGNSPLHF. The CDR3 DNA sequence: TGTGCCAGCAGCTTAAGCTTCGGACAGGGGTTAGTAGGGAATTCACCCCTCCACTTT.

The chain couples TRBV29-1 to TRBJ1-1; D remains ambiguous. The CDR3 covers 12 residues. Trimming left V 5 bases short and J 0 bases short, with 7 bases between. Germline V lookup: CDR1 SQVTM, CDR2 ANQGSEA. The CDR3 reads CSVTKMNTEAFF. The CDR3 coding sequence is TGCAGCGTTACAAAGATGAACACTGAAGCTTTCTTT.

J is TRBJ2-5 and V is TRBV5-1, with TRBD1 as a possible D gene (5 bases). Germline V gene sequence: CDR1 SGHRS, CDR2 YFSETQ. Trimming removed 0 bases from V and 5 bases from J, with 8 bases in between. The CDR3 is 13 amino acids. The CDR3 DNA reads as TGCGCCAGCAGCTTGGGGGGCCTCGAGACCCAGTACTTC. The encoded protein is CASSLGGLETQYF.

The chain recombines TRBV21-1 with TRBJ1-2. TRBV21-1 is marked as a pseudogene. This CDR3 region has 14 residues. This CDR3 reads CASKTLRQNYGYTF. CDR3 nucleotide sequence: TGTGCCAGCAAAACGTTGAGGCAAAACTATGGCTACACCTTC.

The J gene is TRBJ1-5, the V gene TRBV5-1, with 10 bases fitting TRBD1. Unmatched junction bases numbered 6, after V lost 4 bases and J lost 5 bases. Germline loops: CDR1 SGHRS, CDR2 YFSETQ. The CDR3 loop spans 15 amino acids. The CDR3 DNA reads as TGCGCCAGCAGCCCAGACAGGGGGCTCGATCAGCCCCAGCATTTT. Translation: CASSPDRGLDQPQHF.

The chain recombines TRBV6-4 with TRBJ1-1; 9 bases are shared with TRBD1. The CDR3 has 12 amino acids. With 2 bases clipped from V and 8 bases from J, the junction kept 0 bases outside the gene matches. Germline values: CDR1 MRHNA, CDR2 SNTAGT. Written as DNA, the CDR3 is TGTGCCAGCAGTGACGGGACAGGGGAAGCTTTCTTT. Residues: CASSDGTGEAFF.

This clone was found once. The chain combines TRBV5-1 with TRBJ2-3; maybe TRBD2 (6 bases). The V end lost 4 bases, the J end lost 0 bases, and 15 bases lay between the germline ends. This CDR3 region has 16 residues. Germline V gene sequence: CDR1 SGHRS, CDR2 YFSETQ. The CDR3 DNA sequence: TGCGCCAGCAGCGGGGGGAATCAGAGGAGCACAGATACGCAGTATTTT. Translating gives CASSGGNQRSTDTQYF.

The count of this clone is one. The chain carries TRBV4-3 and TRBJ2-2; D might be TRBD2 (7 bases). The V end was cut by 4 bases, the J end by 4 bases, with 13 bases between. The CDR3 length is 15 residues. The germline V gene has CDR1 LGHNA and CDR2 YSLEER. This CDR3 is CASSPRRGATGELFF. CDR3 DNA sequence: TGCGCCAGCAGCCCCCGCCGGGGGGCCACCGGGGAGCTGTTTTTT.

This clone was seen only once. This chain links TRBV11-3 with TRBJ1-1; 11 bases are shared with TRBD1. CDR3 length: 16 residues. V lost 5 bases to trimming and J lost 8 bases; unmatched junction nucleotides: 13. The germline V gene encodes CDR1 SGHNT and CDR2 YENEEA. DNA for the CDR3: TGTGCCAGCAGCCTTAGGGCCGGACAGGGGGCTCAGGAAGCTTTCTTT. Translating it yields CASSLRAGQGAQEAFF.

This chain uses TRBV7-5 with TRBJ1-5. TRBV7-5 is a pseudogene segment. This CDR3 region has 15 residues. The CDR3 is CARGRRTDSNQPQHF. For the CDR3, the DNA is TGTGCCAGAGGGAGGAGGACGGATAGCAATCAGCCCCAGCATTTT.

The J gene is TRBJ2-7, the V gene TRBV18, with 9 bases lining up with TRBD1. CDR1 and CDR2 (germline): KGHSH, LQKENI. The trim removed 2 bases at V and 0 bases at J, leaving 2 bases unmatched. The CDR3 runs to 15 residues. The CDR3 is CASSPGQGTSYEQYV. The CDR3 DNA reads as TGTGCCAGCTCACCAGGACAGGGGACCTCCTACGAGCAGTACGTC.

The chain recombines TRBV10-3 with TRBJ2-1; 9 bases fit TRBD2. After removal of 6 bases from V and 2 bases from J, the junction contained 5 bases not matched to a gene. Germline loops: CDR1 ENHRY, CDR2 SYGVKD. CDR3 size: 15 residues. CDR3 protein: CAIRVAGAPYNEQFF. CDR3 DNA sequence: TGTGCCATCAGGGTAGCGGGAGCTCCCTACAATGAGCAGTTCTTC.

The CDR3 sequence: CASSQGVNSGDTQYF. As DNA, the CDR3 is TGCGCCAGCAGCCAAGGGGTGAATAGCGGAGATACGCAGTATTTT. The chain combines TRBV4-1 with TRBJ2-3; D may be TRBD2 (6 bases). Germline V lookup: CDR1 MGHRA, CDR2 YSYEKL. The CDR3 length is 15 residues. The V end lost 1 base, the J end lost 5 bases, and 13 bases lay between the germline ends.